Below are 23 T cell receptor beta chains sequenced from a single sample in a study of T cells in Graves' hyperthyroidism and ophthalmopathy. TCR beta CDR3 sequences were amplified from RNA transcripts. HTBI primers drove first-round RT-PCR of the TCR CDR3. Using its own MiXCR run on the multiplex PCR reads, TCRdb lists one record per CDR3 protein. The repertoire holds 690,000 or so distinct CDR3 sequences, with around a sixth as singletons. The source material was blood. These receptor sequences come from a woman between 50 and 59 years old with Graves' hyperthyroidism that later progressed to Graves' ophthalmopathy.

This clonotype was detected a few times. The CDR3, as DNA: TGTGCCAGCTCACCAATCACAGAGAACTATGGCTACACCTTC. Translation gives CASSPITENYGYTF. The rearrangement uses TRBV18 and TRBJ1-2, with D unclear. V gave up 2 bases and J gave up 2 bases, with 9 bases separating them. CDR3 length equals 14 residues. Germline values: CDR1 KGHSH, CDR2 LQKENI.

This clonotype has a count of ten or more. The chain joins TRBV7-6 to TRBJ1-2; 7 bases agree with TRBD1. This CDR3 is built from 14 residues. CDR1 is SGHVS and CDR2 is FNYEAQ in the germline V gene. The V segment lost 5 bases and the J segment 7 bases; nucleotides outside the gene matches: 10. CDR3 in DNA: TGTGCCAGCAGCCCAGCCGGGACAGACTTTGGCTACACCTTC. The encoded protein is CASSPAGTDFGYTF.

This rearrangement joins TRBV10-3 to TRBJ1-2; 10 bases match TRBD1. This CDR3 has 15 amino acids. V was clipped by 5 bases and J by 4 bases; unmatched bases: 7. CDR1 is ENHRY, CDR2 SYGVKD, per germline. The CDR3 sequence is CAISSGTGATYGYTF. CDR3 DNA sequence: TGTGCCATCAGTTCAGGGACAGGGGCGACCTATGGCTACACCTTC.

This clonotype was counted at least ten times. The chain links TRBV20-1 to TRBJ2-2; 14 bases fit TRBD2. The CDR3 contains 16 residues. V lost 6 bases to trimming and J lost 3 bases; unmatched junction nucleotides: 6. Germline V gene lookup returns CDR1 DFQATT and CDR2 SNEGSKA (reference sequence). The CDR3 DNA sequence: TGCAGTGCAAGGACTAGCGGGGGGCCCGACACCGGGGAGCTGTTTTTT. Residues: CSARTSGGPDTGELFF.

This clonotype was seen a few times. The J gene is TRBJ2-1, the V gene TRBV3-1; D might be TRBD1 (6 bases). Trimming shortened V by 0 bases and J by 0 bases, and 12 bases separated the two germline ends. The germline gives CDR1 LGHDT, CDR2 YNNKEL (reference sequence). The CDR3 consists of 17 residues. CDR3 in amino acids: CASSQDQGQSSYNEQFF. CDR3 nucleotide sequence: TGTGCCAGCAGCCAAGATCAGGGGCAGAGCTCCTACAATGAGCAGTTCTTC.

The chain employs TRBV6-2 or TRBV6-3 and TRBJ1-4, with TRBD1 identical over 8 bases. CDR3 length: 13 residues. Germline V CDR1 and CDR2: MNHEY, SVGEGT. V lost 5 bases to trimming and J lost 7 bases; unmatched junction nucleotides: 3. The CDR3 reads CASSPRGREKLFF. CDR3 nucleotide sequence: TGTGCCAGCAGTCCCAGGGGGCGTGAAAAACTGTTTTTT.

The CDR3 reads CAWSELIMAFF. In DNA, the CDR3 is TGTGCCTGGAGTGAGCTGATTATGGCTTTCTTT. This chain links TRBV30 with TRBJ1-1; no definite D call. The CDR3 is made up of 11 amino acids. Per germline, CDR1 GTSNPN and CDR2 SVGIG (reference sequence). V dropped 1 base and J dropped 11 bases, with 11 bases sitting between them.

This clonotype was recorded many times. The chain employs TRBV24-1 and TRBJ2-5; TRBD1 or TRBD2 may be the D gene (7 bases each). The CDR3 loop spans 15 amino acids. In germline, CDR1 is KGHDR, CDR2 SFDVKD. V gave up 4 bases and J gave up 3 bases, with 14 bases separating them. The CDR3 loop reads CATSEPGGGEETQYF. The CDR3 DNA sequence: TGTGCCACCAGTGAGCCAGGGGGGGGAGAAGAGACCCAGTACTTC.

In its sample, this clonotype was seen a few times. CDR3 DNA: TGTGCCAGCAGTTACAGACAGGGGATGGATGGCTACACCTTC. Protein product: CASSYRQGMDGYTF. The J gene is TRBJ1-2, the V gene TRBV6-6; 8 positions match TRBD1. Per the germline V gene, CDR1 is MNHNY and CDR2 is SVGAGI (reference sequence). The V segment lost 2 bases and the J segment 6 bases; nucleotides outside the gene matches: 5. This CDR3 contains 14 residues.

This clonotype was seen many times. The gene calls are TRBV27 and TRBJ1-1; 9 bases map to TRBD1. Germline assignment: CDR1 MNHEY and CDR2 SMNVEV (reference sequence). The CDR3 has 15 residues. V shed 8 bases and J 1 base; nucleotides not matched to a gene: 8. Written as DNA, the CDR3 is TGTGCCAGCTACCGACAGGGGGTAAGGAACACTGAAGCTTTCTTT. Protein product: CASYRQGVRNTEAFF.

This clonotype was observed many times. The CDR3 DNA follows: TGTGCCAGCCGTTCGACAGGGGGTACAGATACGCAGTATTTT. It encodes CASRSTGGTDTQYF. The chain carries TRBV2 and TRBJ2-3; TRBD1 agrees at 9 bases. The V segment lost 8 bases and the J segment 3 bases; nucleotides outside the gene matches: 6. This CDR3 has 14 residues. Germline V lookup: CDR1 SNHLY, CDR2 FYNNEI.

This clonotype was observed a handful of times. The chain combines TRBV20-1 with TRBJ2-1, with TRBD2 matching 7 bases. Germline assignment: CDR1 DFQATT and CDR2 SNEGSKA (reference sequence). The V gene end was trimmed by 1 base and the J gene end by 3 bases; junction bases not matched to a gene: 6. The CDR3 is 15 residues long. CDR3 in DNA: TGCAGTGCTAGAGTTGTTGAGCGGGGCTACAATGAGCAGTTCTTC. Residues: CSARVVERGYNEQFF.

This clonotype came up many times. CDR3 residues: CASIPGGAPRVTGELFF. The DNA of the CDR3 is TGTGCCAGCATCCCAGGGGGGGCACCTCGGGTCACCGGGGAGCTGTTTTTT. V gene TRBV11-2 combines with J gene TRBJ2-2; either TRBD1 or TRBD2 may fit D (7 bases each). Germline CDR1 is SGHAT and CDR2 is FQNNGV. The CDR3 has 17 amino acids. With 7 bases removed from V and 4 bases from J, the gap between germline ends came to 22 bases.

A few counts support this clonotype. The chain employs TRBV11-2 and TRBJ1-1; D is perhaps TRBD1 (5 bases). Trimming shortened V by 3 bases and J by 1 base, and 12 bases separated the two germline ends. Germline lookup yields CDR1 SGHAT and CDR2 FQNNGV. The CDR3 is 15 residues long. Here the CDR3 DNA reads TGTGCCAGCAGCTTCTCAGGGAGGTGGAACACTGAAGCTTTCTTT. Its protein product is CASSFSGRWNTEAFF.

This clonotype was detected only a few times. CDR3 DNA: TGTGCCAGCAGTTTAAGGAACCCTAGCACAGATACGCAGTATTTT. Translated: CASSLRNPSTDTQYF. J is TRBJ2-3 and V is TRBV2; D is ambiguous. Trimming pared 5 bases from V and 0 bases from J, leaving 12 bases between. There are 15 residues in the CDR3. Germline-derived CDR1 and CDR2 are SNHLY and FYNNEI.

This rearrangement joins TRBV5-4 to TRBJ1-4; maybe TRBD1 (5 bases). The CDR3 contains 14 residues. Trimming took 4 bases from V and 7 from J, leaving 14 bases between them. Germline V gene data show CDR1 as SGHNT and CDR2 as YYREEE (reference sequence). CDR3 in DNA: TGTGCCAGCAGCCCTGGGGGGTACGGTGAAAAACTGTTTTTT. Translating it yields CASSPGGYGEKLFF.

The chain joins TRBV19 to TRBJ1-4, with D possibly matching TRBD1 (5 bases). Trimming removed 3 bases from V and 0 bases from J, with 8 bases in between. The CDR3 contains 15 residues. Per germline, CDR1 LNHDA and CDR2 SQIVND (reference sequence). This chain's CDR3 is CASSMRRATNEKLFF. The CDR3 coding sequence is TGTGCCAGTAGTATGCGCAGGGCAACTAATGAAAAACTGTTTTTT.

The gene calls are TRBV9 and TRBJ1-6, with a possible D match to TRBD1 (5 bases). CDR3 length: 15 residues. V was shortened by 0 bases and J by 9 bases, with 13 bases between the two germline ends. Germline CDR1 and CDR2: SGDLS and YYNGEE. The DNA of the CDR3 is TGTGCCAGCAGCGTAGAGGGGACCAGTGTTTCACCCCTCCACTTT. Its protein product is CASSVEGTSVSPLHF.

The sample holds a few counts of this clonotype. This chain connects TRBV9 to TRBJ1-2; unclear D gene. The CDR3 length is 15 residues. In germline, CDR1 is SGDLS, CDR2 YYNGEE. V was pared by 2 bases and J by 8 bases, with 19 bases between. The CDR3 protein is CASSVRQAPLNGYTF. For the CDR3, the DNA is TGTGCCAGCAGCGTCAGGCAGGCGCCCCTCAACGGCTACACCTTC.

The rearrangement joins TRBV19 to TRBJ2-3; D assignment may be TRBD1 or TRBD2 (5 bases each). Germline-derived CDR1 and CDR2 are LNHDA and SQIVND (reference sequence). The CDR3 length is 16 residues. Trimming stripped 3 bases from V and 3 bases from J, with 16 bases between. CDR3 residues: CASSMGTAGETDTQYF. The CDR3 nucleotides read TGTGCCAGTAGTATGGGGACGGCGGGTGAGACAGATACGCAGTATTTT.

The rearrangement uses TRBV6-5 and TRBJ1-4, with 7 bases identical to TRBD1. Germline CDR1 reads MNHEY; CDR2 reads SVGAGI. J gave up 0 bases and V 2 bases, and 3 bases lay outside the gene matches. The CDR3 sequence is 16 residues long. The CDR3 loop is CASSYPDRATNEKLFF. The CDR3 DNA is TGTGCCAGCAGTTACCCCGACAGGGCAACTAATGAAAAACTGTTTTTT.

In this sample, this clonotype turned up a few times. The chain recombines TRBV11-2 with TRBJ1-4; 7 nucleotides line up with TRBD1. Germline V gene lookup returns CDR1 SGHAT and CDR2 FQNNGV. The CDR3 contains 13 residues. V lost 8 bases, J lost 8 bases, and 8 bases stayed unmatched. CDR3 protein: CASGRQGQEKLFF. Here the CDR3 DNA reads TGTGCCAGCGGGCGACAGGGTCAGGAAAAACTGTTTTTT. The full variable domain, rest sourced from reference TRBV11-2 and TRBJ1-4, is EAGVAQSPRYKIIEKRQSVAFWCNPISGHATLYWYQQILGQGPKLLIQFQNNGVVDDSQLPKDRFSAERLKGVDSTLKIQPAKLEDSAVYLCASGRQGQEKLFFGSGTQLSVL.

This clonotype was seen more than once but under ten times. The V gene is TRBV4-2, the J gene TRBJ1-1; D call uncertain. V dropped 4 bases and J dropped 4 bases, with 10 bases sitting between them. The CDR3 length is 13 residues. Germline values: CDR1 LGHNA, CDR2 YNFKEQ. CDR3 protein: CASSLSPATEAFF. The CDR3 DNA sequence: TGTGCCAGCAGCCTATCCCCGGCCACTGAAGCTTTCTTT.